Sequencing of this TCR beta chain was carried out in a study of T cell repertoires in cytomegalovirus infection. Study summary: The study used recently identified HLA-C-restricted and well-studied HLA-B-restricted CMV epitopes. Shared public TCR beta signatures pointed to both CMV infection and a matching HLA type. Study results and caveats: Dominating the ex vivo response were HLA-C-restricted CMV-specific TCR beta clonotypes. CMV carriers having the relevant HLA were flagged by cumulative public TCR beta family frequency.

TCRdb fed the reads into MiXCR, producing one record per CDR3 protein. The profile shows about 770,000 distinct CDR3 sequences, 25% to 30% of them singletons. This clonotype was seen ten or more times. Its antigen remains unknown. The CDR3 is 18 residues long. CDR1 is MGHRA, CDR2 YSYEKL, per germline. The V gene end was trimmed by 4 bases and the J gene end by 0 bases; junction bases not matched to a gene: 5. This receptor was taken from a human donor in good health (CMV status not recorded). Some clones in this sample may be carry-over from other donors' samples. V usage is TRBV4-1 and J usage is TRBJ2-1, with 14 bases aligning to TRBD2. The sequences come from cultured CD8+ T cells from PBMCs, collected from culture after CMV antigen stimulation. The CDR3 sequence is CASSPRTSGGSSYNEQFF. The CDR3 nucleotides are TGCGCCAGCAGCCCGAGGACTAGCGGGGGGAGCTCCTACAATGAGCAGTTCTTC.